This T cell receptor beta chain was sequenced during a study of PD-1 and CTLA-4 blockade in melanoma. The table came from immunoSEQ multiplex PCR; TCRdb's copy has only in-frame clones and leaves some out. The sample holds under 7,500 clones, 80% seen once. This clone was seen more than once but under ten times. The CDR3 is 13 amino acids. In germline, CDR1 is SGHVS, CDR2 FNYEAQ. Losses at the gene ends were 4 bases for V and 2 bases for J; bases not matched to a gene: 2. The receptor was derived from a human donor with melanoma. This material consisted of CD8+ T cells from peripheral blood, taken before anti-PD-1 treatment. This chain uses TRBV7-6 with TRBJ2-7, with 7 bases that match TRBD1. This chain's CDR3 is CASSSTGPYEQYF. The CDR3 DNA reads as TGTGCCAGCAGCTCGACAGGGCCCTACGAGCAGTACTTC.